The source of this T cell receptor beta chain is a study of cytomegalovirus exposure and HLA in healthy donors (dated by TCRdb to the late 2010s). At the level of the whole study: According to an earlier analysis of around 600 of the donors, about 180 million T cells yielded approximately 120 million unique TCR beta sequences and about 300 Gb of sequence data. An earlier analysis of some 600 of the donors applied high-throughput TCR beta sequencing to assess whether each TCR beta V gene segment acted as functional or pseudogenic. To study patterns of TCR occurrence, a later analysis re-analyzed previously published TCR beta repertoires from 700 or so donors and added high-resolution HLA genotyping. Every repertoire in the discovery cohort had been generated on one and the same sequencing platform. Typing coverage differed by locus: A, B, C, DRB1 and DQB1 were typed in about 620-640 donors, DQA1 in about 560, DPA1 in some 570, and DPB1 in 400 to 490. To predict cytomegalovirus infection status, the study combined high-throughput TCR immunosequencing, statistical association of individual TCRs with disease status, and machine learning. The T cell repertoires of around 730 subjects were profiled by immunosequencing and related to cytomegalovirus serostatus. Among the roughly 370 genotyped donors, 81% belonged to the genetic ancestry cluster associated with self-reported Caucasian donors. A separate validation cohort of approximately 120 different subjects was used in addition to the 666-subject first cohort. HLA typing included class I and class II loci at four-digit resolution. Alongside the repertoire data, information on donor age, sex, ethnicity and CMV serostatus was compiled. The aim of the study was to test whether cataloging public T cell receptors could identify signatures of past pathogen exposure. Among about 390 genotyped donors of the cohort, an average of about 240,000 unique TCR beta nucleotide sequences were sequenced per donor, approximately 20% of them non-productive. Because of strong linkage in the cohort, roughly five DR-DQ haplotypes were treated as single units for association and clustering. A later genetic analysis took genome-wide SNP genotypes for about 55% of the 666 donors and used that subset as a discovery cohort. Rather than using new phenotypic data, the later analysis identified candidate immune exposures from TCR beta sequences and from how often those sequences occurred across donors. An early release that covered fewer than 800 HLA-typed donors contained around 300 gigabases of sequencing data and around 85 million unique TCR sequences. Overall results and qualifications from the work: Several of the top co-occurrence clusters appeared to be linked to parvovirus B19, influenza, CMV and Epstein-Barr virus, according to a later analysis. Most CMV-associated TCR beta chains appeared to be HLA-restricted in a later analysis, and the HLA associations seemed to be driven largely by CMV exposure. A later genetic analysis reported fewer N-insertions in productive TCRs among donors in an Asian-associated ancestry cluster than the roughly 650-donor mean. Seventeen rarely observed V segments, including chromosome 9 orphons, were excluded from the earlier analysis of just under 600 of the donors because counts were too low. A total of about 180 TCR beta chains were listed by the study as associated with cytomegalovirus. Only TCR beta chains were sequenced in this cohort, and the absence of alpha or paired-chain data limited detectable features. An earlier analysis of 587 of the donors showed that most TCR beta V segments appeared in productive rearrangements either about 90% or about 30% of the time, which broadly matched IMGT annotations. HLA typing was unavailable for some donors at each locus, so association tests used only the typed subset. In vitro tests confirmed that a few of the cytomegalovirus-associated TCR beta chains recognize cytomegalovirus antigens. A further reported finding was that TCR beta sequences accurately predicted the HLA-A and HLA-B alleles for most subjects in the first cohort. According to the authors, the approach could potentially be generalized to other disease states and immunological phenotypes. Correlated functional status among segregating V segments might be attributable to linkage disequilibrium, but an unknown experimental factor could not be ruled out. Assigning TCR associations to individual alleles was difficult when HLA alleles, especially DR and DQ, strongly co-occurred. Because the 87-base-pair reads could not distinguish some IMGT-functional V segments, including TRBV6-2 and TRBV6-3, those segments were excluded. A cluster of highly shared sequence variants was judged likely to be a technical artifact of the sequencing pipeline. Presence/absence analyses assumed roughly uniform sequencing depth across donors, an assumption that may not hold. Cytomegalovirus status was reported to be diagnosed by the classifier with high specificity and sensitivity in both the original and validation cohorts. According to a later analysis, TCR association rates differed among HLA loci, with DRB1 alleles showing the most associated TCRs and HLA-C alleles showing the fewest. Compared with equally common non-associated chains, HLA-associated TCR beta chains in a later analysis were more clonally expanded and had lower generation probabilities. While some public TCRs were present in many individuals, most TCR sequences turned up only very rarely across donors. A later genetic analysis associated a missense DCLRE1C variant with V-gene and J-gene trimming of TCR beta chains, and an independent cohort replicated the association. In a later analysis, 15,000 to 20,000 TCR beta sequences were associated with specific HLA alleles at a false discovery rate of 0.05. Immune exposure information for the cohort was limited to CMV serostatus.

Regarding this clone: Its antigen remains undetermined. One base away there is no much larger clone; base qualities are not given.

Libraries were made using the immunoSEQ multiplex PCR assay. A mixture of 60 forward primers for TCR Vbeta segments and 13 reverse primers for TCR Jbeta segments was used in the multiplex PCR. The CDR3 region of rearranged TCR beta genes was amplified from genomic DNA by a multiplex PCR assay. The amplified TCR beta libraries were sequenced on the Illumina HiSeq System as 87-base-pair reads. The study's own analysis went as follows. In a later analysis, tens of millions of unique TCR beta chains were counted across the roughly 670 repertoires, and roughly 10 million of these chains were shared by at least two donors. A nearest-neighbor algorithm error-corrected the raw reads and collapsed the reads into unique sequences, merging closely related sequences to remove PCR and sequencing errors. Alignment of CDR3 sequences to IMGT reference sequences was used to assign V, D and J gene segments. For a sequence to be retained, a match of at least six nucleotides was required to both a V gene segment and a J gene segment. A rearrangement was called productive if the CDR3 had no stop codons and remained in frame with V and J, and every other rearrangement was called non-productive. Following IMGT convention, CDR3 was defined as the stretch from the second conserved V-encoded cysteine up to the conserved J-encoded phenylalanine. In an earlier analysis of around 600 of the donors, sequences lacking an unambiguous match to a single V gene segment were excluded. An earlier analysis of almost 600 of the donors classified V segments as functional when productive rearrangements were above 56.7% and as segregating when the standard deviation between donors was above 5%. A statistical classification framework was built for diagnosing cytomegalovirus status from the catalog of TCR beta chain sequences. A later analysis assigned V and J genes by comparing TCR nucleotide sequences with IMGT/GENE-DB human TR gene sequences. The TCRdist pipeline was used in a later analysis to assign CDR3 sequences and most-parsimonious VDJ recombination scenarios. In a later analysis, each TCR beta chain was defined by its CDR3 amino acid sequence together with its V-gene family, and reads lacking a unique V-gene family were excluded. In a later analysis, around 650 highly shared, low-generation-probability nucleotide sequences were removed to address suspected cross-contamination and a sequencing artifact. For each public chain, a later analysis derived a clonal expansion index from normalized ranks of inferred template counts within each repertoire. A later analysis computed generation probabilities with a VDJ recombination model fitted to out-of-frame rearrangements, and checked the results against IGoR. In a later analysis, hypergeometric tests were used to score TCR-TCR, TCR-HLA and TCR-CMV co-occurrence, with a repertoire-size bias correction applied to TCR pairs. False discovery rates were estimated in a later analysis by permuting HLA or CMV assignments 20 times. In a later analysis, co-occurring TCRs were grouped using DBSCAN, and TCRdist sequence similarity was added for clustering within HLA-allele-positive subsets. Repertoires with fewer than 30,000 or more than 120,000 public chains, plus five repertoires with anomalous nucleotide sharing, were excluded from co-occurrence clustering. The table comes from immuneACCESS by way of TCRdb, which keeps in-frame sequences with V and J called. Part of the clones is missing from these tables; in studies checked, under half for an unresolved V gene and the rest for unknown reasons. The DNA was the basis for D and trimming; V, J and clone size are from that table. In this sample the table shows 97,000 or so clones, roughly 60% of which occur a single time. The ten largest clonotypes hold about 4.5% of the sample.

The cohort comprised under 700 healthy bone marrow donors. At the time of sampling, every cohort member was nominally healthy, though immune exposures that went unrecorded were likely present. Of the 710 or so cohort members, approximately 300 had a positive CMV serostatus and just over 350 had a negative one, while no CMV serostatus was recorded for the donor. Every donor gave a peripheral blood sample, and the peripheral blood mononuclear cells from that sample were used for TCR beta sequencing. The Qiagen DNeasy Blood Extraction Kit was used to extract genomic DNA from the blood cell samples. V loses 0 bases, J loses 3 bases, and the germline ends lie 13 bases apart. The CDR3 runs 15 amino acids, cysteine and phenylalanine included. CDR3 DNA is the only sequence kept; it has 45 bases, read in frame from the first base. Via the germline V gene, CDR1 is SGHDT and CDR2 YYEEEE.

This clonotype was obtained from a human donor in good health. What was sequenced was PBMCs. Recombination linked TRBV5-6 to TRBJ2-7; the D gene is possibly TRBD1, with 5 bases matching. The DNA sequence is given as TGTGCCAGCAGCTTGGCCTTGTTGGGGCGCTACGAGCAGTACTTC. This encodes CASSLALLGRYEQYF.